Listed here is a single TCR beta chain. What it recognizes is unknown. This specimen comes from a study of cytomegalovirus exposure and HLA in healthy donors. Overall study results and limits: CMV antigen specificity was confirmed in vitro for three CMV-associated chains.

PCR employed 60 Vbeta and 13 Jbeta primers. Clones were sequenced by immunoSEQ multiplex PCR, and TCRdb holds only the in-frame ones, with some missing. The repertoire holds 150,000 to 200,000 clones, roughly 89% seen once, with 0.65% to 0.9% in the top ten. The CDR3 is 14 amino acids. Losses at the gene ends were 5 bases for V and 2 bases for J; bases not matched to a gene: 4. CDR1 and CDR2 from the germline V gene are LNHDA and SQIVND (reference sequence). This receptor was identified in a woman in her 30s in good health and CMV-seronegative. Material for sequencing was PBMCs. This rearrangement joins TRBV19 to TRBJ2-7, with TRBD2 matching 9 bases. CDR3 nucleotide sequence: TGTGCCAGTAGTCTTAGCGGGAGCGCCTACGAGCAGTACTTC. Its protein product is CASSLSGSAYEQYF.